Below are 25 T cell receptor beta chains sequenced from a single sample in a study of T cell clonotyping in hematopoietic cell transplantation. Measured with immunoSEQ multiplex PCR; TCRdb has only the in-frame clones, and not every one. The sample has approximately 12,000 clones, roughly nine tenths seen once. The material was PBMCs, obtained 100 days after allogeneic stem cell transplant. The receptors shown here come from a female patient between 60 and 69 years old who had an allogeneic stem cell transplant from an unrelated donor, so the T cells may come from the graft donor. Some clones in this sample may be carry-over from other donors' samples.

The chain is built from TRBV9 and TRBJ2-1; 7 positions match TRBD2. The germline gives CDR1 SGDLS, CDR2 YYNGEE. CDR3 size: 15 residues. The V segment lost 2 bases and the J segment 2 bases; nucleotides outside the gene matches: 4. The CDR3 loop is CASSVGRGAYNEQFF. The CDR3 nucleotides are TGTGCCAGCAGCGTTGGGAGGGGTGCCTACAATGAGCAGTTCTTC.

This chain links TRBV28 with TRBJ2-7; no reliable D call. Germline CDR1 is MDHEN and CDR2 is SYDVKM. The V end lost 5 bases, the J end lost 9 bases, and 11 bases lay between the germline ends. This CDR3 is built from 11 residues. The CDR3 is CASSTSRLQYF. The CDR3 DNA reads TGTGCCAGCAGTACTTCACGGTTGCAGTACTTC.

This clone occurred a few times. The chain uses TRBV28 and TRBJ2-7; 16 nucleotides match TRBD2. The CDR3 is 18 residues long. Trimming cost V 6 bases and J 4 bases; bases outside gene matches: 12. Germline loops: CDR1 MDHEN, CDR2 SYDVKM. DNA for the CDR3: TGTGCCAGCAGCTTTACCGGGACTAGCGGGAGGGCCGGATACGAGCAGTACTTC. Translation: CASSFTGTSGRAGYEQYF.

The chain couples TRBV7-2 to TRBJ2-2, with TRBD2 as a possible D gene (5 bases). The CDR3 is 15 residues long. The V gene lost 3 bases and the J gene lost 0 bases, with 8 bases spanning the gap. Looked up from germline, CDR1 is SGHTA and CDR2 is FQGNSA. This CDR3 is CASSLVGANTGELFF. CDR3 sequence (DNA): TGTGCCAGCAGCTTGGTCGGGGCGAACACCGGGGAGCTGTTTTTT.

The chain combines TRBV7-9 with TRBJ2-2; the D gene could be TRBD1 or TRBD2 (5 bases each). In germline, CDR1 is SEHNR, CDR2 FQNEAQ (reference sequence). CDR3 length equals 14 residues. V shed 4 bases and J shed 3 bases, with 9 bases lying between them. CDR3 nucleotides: TGTGCCAGCAGCTGGGGCGGGTACACCGGGGAGCTGTTTTTT. Residues: CASSWGGYTGELFF.

The V and J genes are TRBV10-3 and TRBJ2-7; TRBD1 or TRBD2 may be the D gene (5 bases each). The V and J ends lost 6 bases and 2 bases respectively, with 11 bases between them. The germline V gene encodes CDR1 ENHRY and CDR2 SYGVKD. The CDR3 consists of 13 residues. The DNA for the CDR3 is TGTGCCATCAGGTCGGGGCAGCCCTACGAGCAGTACTTC. This sequence encodes CAIRSGQPYEQYF.

V is TRBV7-3 and J is TRBJ2-3; the D is unclear. The CDR3 totals 16 residues. Trimming took 5 bases from V and 4 from J, leaving 19 bases between them. The germline gives CDR1 SGHTA, CDR2 FQGTGA. The DNA of the CDR3 is TGTGCCAGCAGCCTGGCACTTGCGCCCCCGGCAGATACGCAGTATTTT. Translation: CASSLALAPPADTQYF.

The CDR3 nucleotides read TGTGCCAGCAGTTTTTATCCAGGGGGCGGGGGTAGCACTGAAGCTTTCTTT. The encoded protein is CASSFYPGGGGSTEAFF. J is TRBJ1-1 and V is TRBV27; 8 bases map to TRBD1. The ends lost 3 bases at V and 4 bases at J; junction bases unmatched: 13. In germline, CDR1 is MNHEY, CDR2 SMNVEV (reference sequence). The CDR3 spans 17 residues.

The V call is TRBV7-6, the J call TRBJ2-5, with 9 bases aligning to TRBD1. The CDR3 consists of 13 residues. Germline lookup yields CDR1 SGHVS and CDR2 FNYEAQ. The ends lost 4 bases at V and 4 bases at J; junction bases unmatched: 1. The CDR3 bases are TGTGCCAGCAGCTCGGGACAGGGAGAGACCCAGTACTTC. Protein sequence: CASSSGQGETQYF.

The DNA for the CDR3 is TGTGCCACCACTAGCGGGAGTAACTACGAGCAGTACTTC. Protein: CATTSGSNYEQYF. This chain links TRBV10-3 with TRBJ2-7; 11 bases fit TRBD2. The CDR3 runs to 13 residues. J lost 3 bases, V lost 10 bases, and 5 bases had no gene match. Per the germline V gene, CDR1 is ENHRY and CDR2 is SYGVKD.

V is TRBV10-3 and J is TRBJ1-1, with D uncertain. Germline CDR1 and CDR2: ENHRY and SYGVKD. V lost 0 bases to trimming and J lost 1 base, with 9 bases between them. This CDR3 comprises 15 residues. CDR3 DNA: TGTGCCATCAGTGAGTCCTTGCAGACGAACACTGAAGCTTTCTTT. It yields the protein CAISESLQTNTEAFF.

This clone was seen just once. The chain joins TRBV9 to TRBJ2-1; no definite D call. This CDR3 has 15 amino acids. V was trimmed by 0 bases and J by 0 bases, leaving 7 bases between them. CDR1 is SGDLS and CDR2 is YYNGEE in the germline V gene. The CDR3 DNA follows: TGTGCCAGCAGCGTAGTAGCCAACTCCTACAATGAGCAGTTCTTC. Its translation: CASSVVANSYNEQFF.

The V call is TRBV7-3, the J call TRBJ2-2; maybe TRBD2 (5 bases). This CDR3 region has 15 residues. Trimming stripped 8 bases from V and 2 bases from J, with 15 bases between. CDR1 is SGHTA, CDR2 FQGTGA, per germline. CDR3 protein: CASGLLDSNTGELFF. CDR3 in DNA: TGTGCCAGCGGCCTGCTGGACTCCAACACCGGGGAGCTGTTTTTT. Combining the CDR3 with reference TRBV7-3 and TRBJ2-2 gives the whole variable domain GAGVSQTPSNKVTEKGKYVELRCDPISGHTALYWYRQSLGQGPEFLIYFQGTGAADDSGLPNDRFFAVRPEGSVSTLKIQRTERGDSAVYLCASGLLDSNTGELFFGEGSRLTVL.

This chain connects TRBV12-5 to TRBJ2-1; unclear D gene. The CDR3 has 15 amino acids. V dropped 1 base and J dropped 7 bases, with 14 bases sitting between them. Germline V lookup: CDR1 LGHNT, CDR2 FRNRAP. The CDR3 loop reads CASGLEVWDLNEQFF. CDR3 DNA sequence: TGTGCTAGTGGTTTGGAGGTGTGGGATTTGAATGAGCAGTTCTTC.

The genes are TRBV25-1 and TRBJ2-4, with unresolved D. The CDR3 is 13 residues long. V was clipped by 6 bases and J by 7 bases, with 13 bases between them. Germline V CDR1 and CDR2: MGHDK, SYGVNS. DNA of the CDR3: TGTGCCAGCAGGCCAGACGGTTTCAACATTCAGTACTTC. Translated, it gives CASRPDGFNIQYF.

The CDR3 region is CASSIRHHPSTYEQYF. The CDR3 coding sequence is TGTGCCAGCAGCATCCGACACCACCCGAGCACCTACGAGCAGTACTTC. The chain couples TRBV7-2 to TRBJ2-7; the D is unclear. Looked up from germline, CDR1 is SGHTA and CDR2 is FQGNSA. The CDR3 is 16 residues long. Trimming took off 5 bases at V and 2 bases at J, with 19 bases between the two ends.

The CDR3 reads CASSYGGTEQFF. The CDR3 DNA reads TGTGCCAGCAGTTACGGCGGGACAGAGCAGTTCTTC. The gene calls are TRBV6-5 and TRBJ2-1, with D perhaps assigned TRBD1 or TRBD2 (6 bases each). CDR1 is MNHEY and CDR2 is SVGAGI in the germline V gene. V shed 2 bases and J shed 10 bases, with 9 bases lying between them. The length of the CDR3 is 12 residues.

The gene calls are TRBV13 and TRBJ1-2; 8 nucleotides agree with TRBD1. This CDR3 has 16 amino acids. With V trimmed by 1 base and J by 0 bases, 4 bases remained unmatched. The germline gives CDR1 PRHDT, CDR2 FYEKMQ (reference sequence). CDR3 in amino acids: CASSLATGAPNYGYTF. The DNA for the CDR3 is TGTGCCAGCAGCTTAGCGACAGGGGCACCTAACTATGGCTACACCTTC.

The chain has TRBV19 and TRBJ2-7; a weak D match, TRBD1 (7 bases). The length of the CDR3 is 14 residues. The germline gives CDR1 LNHDA, CDR2 SQIVND (reference sequence). Trimming left V 1 base short and J 4 bases short, with 11 bases between. CDR3 nucleotide sequence: TGTGCCAGTAGTATAGTGGCAGGGGGGTACGAGCAGTACTTC. This translates into CASSIVAGGYEQYF.

The chain uses TRBV19 and TRBJ2-7; D might be TRBD2 (6 bases). Germline V gene sequence: CDR1 LNHDA, CDR2 SQIVND (reference sequence). The ends were cut back, 4 bases at V and 2 bases at J, with 6 bases in the middle. This CDR3 has 12 residues. CDR3 DNA: TGTGCCAGTAGTAGCGGGACCTACGAGCAGTACTTC. This encodes CASSSGTYEQYF.

This sequence joins TRBV19 and TRBJ2-7; D gene uncertain. Germline CDR1 and CDR2: LNHDA and SQIVND (reference sequence). The CDR3 sequence is 12 residues long. Trimming shortened V by 3 bases and J by 3 bases, and 6 bases separated the two germline ends. CDR3 nucleotide sequence: TGTGCCAGTAGTATTTCAGACTACGAGCAGTACTTC. The encoded protein is CASSISDYEQYF.

The chain recombines TRBV27 with TRBJ2-5; a weak D match, TRBD2 (7 bases). With the DNA end fitting TRBJ2-7 better, the J assignment may be wrong. The CDR3 runs to 14 residues. Germline V gives CDR1 MNHEY, CDR2 SMNVEV (reference sequence). The CDR3 here is CASSPIGGANEQYF. CDR3 in DNA: TGTGCCAGCAGTCCGATAGGGGGGGCCAACGAGCAGTACTTC.

The chain couples TRBV27 to TRBJ2-7; D tentatively fits TRBD1 or TRBD2 (5 bases each). The ends were cut back, 3 bases at V and 0 bases at J, with 9 bases in the middle. This CDR3 contains 14 residues. CDR1 is MNHEY and CDR2 is SMNVEV in the germline V gene (reference sequence). CDR3 coding DNA: TGTGCCAGCAGTTTGGGACCTTTCTCCTACGAGCAGTACTTC. Amino acid sequence: CASSLGPFSYEQYF.

The chain carries TRBV6-5 and TRBJ1-1, with D hard to call. Trimming pared 6 bases from V and 2 bases from J, leaving 13 bases between. The V gene's germline CDR1 is MNHEY and CDR2 SVGAGI. This CDR3 has 14 amino acids. CDR3 coding DNA: TGTGCCAGCAGGTTGGCGGGGAGTAACACTGAAGCTTTCTTT. Translation: CASRLAGSNTEAFF.

V is TRBV19 and J is TRBJ1-1; 12 bases line up with TRBD1. V lost 5 bases and J lost 0; bases outside the gene matches: 10. Germline lookup yields CDR1 LNHDA and CDR2 SQIVND (reference sequence). The CDR3 has 18 residues. CDR3 in amino acids: CASSFIGDRGPLNTEAFF. Here the CDR3 DNA reads TGTGCCAGTAGTTTTATCGGGGACAGGGGGCCTCTGAACACTGAAGCTTTCTTT.